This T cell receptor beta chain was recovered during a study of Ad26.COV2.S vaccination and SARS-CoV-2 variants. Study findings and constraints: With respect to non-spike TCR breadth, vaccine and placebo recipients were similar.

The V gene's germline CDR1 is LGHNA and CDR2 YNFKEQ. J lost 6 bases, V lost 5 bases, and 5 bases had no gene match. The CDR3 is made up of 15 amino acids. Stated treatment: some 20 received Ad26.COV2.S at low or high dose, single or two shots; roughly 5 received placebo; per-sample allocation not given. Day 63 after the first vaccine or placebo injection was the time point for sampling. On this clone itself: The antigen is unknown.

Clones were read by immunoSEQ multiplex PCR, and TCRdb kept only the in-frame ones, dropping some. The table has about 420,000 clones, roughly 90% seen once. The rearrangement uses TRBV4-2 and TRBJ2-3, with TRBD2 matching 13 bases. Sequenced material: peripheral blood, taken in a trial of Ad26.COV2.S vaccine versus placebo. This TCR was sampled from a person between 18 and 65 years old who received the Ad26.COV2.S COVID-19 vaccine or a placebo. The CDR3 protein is CASSLTSGGPDTQYF. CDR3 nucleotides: TGTGCCAGCAGCTTGACTAGCGGGGGGCCGGATACGCAGTATTTT.